This entry concerns a single TCR beta chain. The method was immunoSEQ multiplex PCR; TCRdb's version includes in-frame clones alone and lacks a portion of them. The table lists over 450,000 clones, 75% to 80% of them singletons. The data stem from a study of shared T cell receptors in the human thymus. Trimming stripped 5 bases from V and 0 bases from J, with 11 bases between. Germline V CDR1 and CDR2: MNHEY, SMNVEV (reference sequence). The length of the CDR3 is 14 residues. The same data also contributed to another study, on human thymus T cells. Turning to that study: Resections removed during corrective heart surgery provided the thymus tissue used.

Sequencing was performed on thymocytes. V usage is TRBV27 and J usage is TRBJ2-7; D remains ambiguous. This clonotype originated in a boy under three years old with a congenital heart defect. The CDR3 reads CASSPPQSSYEQYF. The CDR3 DNA reads as TGTGCCAGCAGTCCCCCACAGAGCTCCTACGAGCAGTACTTC.